This paragraph reports one TCR beta chain. The antigen is not known. This specimen comes from a study of cytomegalovirus exposure and HLA in healthy donors. It was with 60 Vbeta and 13 Jbeta primers that the PCR ran. Using immunoSEQ multiplex PCR, the repertoire was profiled, and TCRdb retains in-frame clones only, with some absent. The profile shows about 120,000 clones, 60% to 85% of them singletons. CDR1 and CDR2 (germline): KGHSH, LQKENI. V was trimmed by 4 bases and J by 4 bases, leaving 14 bases between them. CDR3 length: 15 residues. Broader study findings: Most CMV-associated TCR beta chains appeared HLA-restricted in a later analysis. Reportedly, diagnosis of cytomegalovirus status by the classifier showed high specificity and sensitivity. Earlier results showed most TCR beta V segments being productive about 87% or about 30% of the time. The majority of TCR sequences were rare, yet some public TCRs appeared in many donors.

The chain employs TRBV18 and TRBJ1-3; possibly TRBD1 for D (6 bases). Sequenced input: PBMCs. The TCR was taken from a woman aged 40 to 49 in good health and CMV-seropositive. CDR3 region: CASSREQGAGNTIYF. CDR3 in DNA: TGTGCCAGCTCACGGGAACAGGGTGCAGGAAACACCATATATTTT.